Listed below are T cell receptor beta chains from one sample, sequenced in a study of beta chain features in type 1 diabetes. Libraries were prepared by immunoSEQ multiplex PCR; TCRdb keeps only in-frame clonotypes and omits some of them. This sample has roughly 60,000 clones, with approximately 62% found just once. Sample: Tregs from blood. Receptors were obtained from a woman under 30 in good health. Each CDR3 is given with its conserved first and last residue. Fields, in order: J gene, V gene, clone size, D gene, CDR3 DNA, CDR3 protein. D genes are given only for firm matches. Expanded clones get a size class; other rows say once, few or many, or leave the size out.

j_call: TRBJ2-1
v_call: TRBV7-2
clone_size: .
d_call: .
cdr3_nt: TGTGCCAGCACTCTCTACAATGAGCAGTTCTTC
cdr3_aa: CASTLYNEQFF

j_call: TRBJ1-1
v_call: TRBV5-1
clone_size: few
d_call: .
cdr3_nt: TGCGCCAGCAGCTTGCACGGGTTGGCTGAAGCTTTCTTT
cdr3_aa: CASSLHGLAEAFF

j_call: TRBJ2-3
v_call: TRBV6-5
clone_size: .
d_call: TRBD2
cdr3_nt: TGTGCCAGCAGGTACTCTAGCGGGGGGGCATCAGATACGCAGTATTTT
cdr3_aa: CASRYSSGGASDTQYF

j_call: TRBJ1-1
v_call: TRBV4-1
clone_size: .
d_call: .
cdr3_nt: TGCGCCAGCAGCCAATCGGGGAGGGCGTCCCCTGAAGCTTTCTTT
cdr3_aa: CASSQSGRASPEAFF

j_call: TRBJ1-1
v_call: TRBV5-1
clone_size: once
d_call: .
cdr3_nt: TGCGCCAGCTCCCCCAGAGCAGGGGTAGGAACTGAAGCTTTCTTT
cdr3_aa: CASSPRAGVGTEAFF

j_call: TRBJ1-2
v_call: TRBV10-3
clone_size: .
d_call: TRBD1
cdr3_nt: TGTGCCATCAGCTTGACAGGGGACTATGGCTACACCTTC
cdr3_aa: CAISLTGDYGYTF

j_call: TRBJ2-2
v_call: TRBV2
clone_size: .
d_call: .
cdr3_nt: TGTGCCAGCAGTCCTCGCGGGGCTGAGAACACCGGGGAGCTGTTTTTT
cdr3_aa: CASSPRGAENTGELFF

j_call: TRBJ2-1
v_call: TRBV2
clone_size: .
d_call: .
cdr3_nt: TGTGCCAGCAGTACTAGGAATGAGCAGTTCTTC
cdr3_aa: CASSTRNEQFF

j_call: TRBJ2-1
v_call: TRBV7-9
clone_size: .
d_call: .
cdr3_nt: TGTGCCAGCAGCTTAGCTGGGGGCACTGAGCAGTTCTTC
cdr3_aa: CASSLAGGTEQFF

j_call: TRBJ2-7
v_call: TRBV4-3
clone_size: .
d_call: .
cdr3_nt: TGCGCCAGCAGCCAAGCGCCCGGTTACGAGCAGTACTTC
cdr3_aa: CASSQAPGYEQYF

j_call: TRBJ1-6
v_call: TRBV19
clone_size: .
d_call: .
cdr3_nt: TGTGCCAGTACCCCGAAGGGCTCGGGAATTTCACCCCTCCACTTT
cdr3_aa: CASTPKGSGISPLHF

j_call: TRBJ1-2
v_call: TRBV7-8
clone_size: .
d_call: .
cdr3_nt: TGTGCCAGCAGCAAAAAAACAGGGATTGATAACTATGGCTACACCTTC
cdr3_aa: CASSKKTGIDNYGYTF

j_call: TRBJ2-7
v_call: TRBV7-9
clone_size: few
d_call: .
cdr3_nt: TGTGCCAGCAGTTCCGGTGGACTGACCTACGAGCAGTACTTC
cdr3_aa: CASSSGGLTYEQYF

j_call: TRBJ2-2
v_call: TRBV18
clone_size: once
d_call: TRBD1
cdr3_nt: TGTGCCAGCTCCCTCGCCGGGACAGGGTTCACCGGGGAGCTGTTTTTT
cdr3_aa: CASSLAGTGFTGELFF

j_call: TRBJ2-3
v_call: TRBV27
clone_size: .
d_call: TRBD2
cdr3_nt: TGTGCCAGCAGTCCCCTAGCGGGGGGAGGCACAGATACGCAGTATTTT
cdr3_aa: CASSPLAGGGTDTQYF

j_call: TRBJ2-1
v_call: TRBV30
clone_size: once
d_call: TRBD2
cdr3_nt: TGTGCCTGGCGTTCTTGGACTAGCGGGAGGGATGCGCAGTTCTTC
cdr3_aa: CAWRSWTSGRDAQFF

j_call: TRBJ2-3
v_call: TRBV21-1
clone_size: few
d_call: .
cdr3_nt: TGTGCCAGCAGCAAAGTAGATGGACTAGCGGGGGGCACAGATACGCAGTATTTT
cdr3_aa: CASSKVDGLAGGTDTQYF

j_call: TRBJ2-5
v_call: TRBV7-6
clone_size: .
d_call: TRBD2
cdr3_nt: TGTGCCAGCAGCTTATTAGCGGGAGAGACCCAGTACTTC
cdr3_aa: CASSLLAGETQYF

j_call: TRBJ2-7
v_call: TRBV5-1
clone_size: .
d_call: .
cdr3_nt: TGCGCCAGCAGCCAAGTGCTCGGACAGAACTACGAGCAGTACTTC
cdr3_aa: CASSQVLGQNYEQYF

j_call: TRBJ2-1
v_call: TRBV9
clone_size: .
d_call: TRBD2
cdr3_nt: TGTGCCAGCAGCGGACTTAGCGGGAGGGGCCATGAGCAGTTCTTC
cdr3_aa: CASSGLSGRGHEQFF

j_call: TRBJ2-7
v_call: TRBV7-9
clone_size: .
d_call: .
cdr3_nt: TGTGCCAGCAGCTTAGGGGCTGTCTCCTACGAGCAGTACTTC
cdr3_aa: CASSLGAVSYEQYF

j_call: TRBJ1-2
v_call: TRBV30
clone_size: .
d_call: .
cdr3_nt: TGTGCCTGGAGTGCTCTGGGCGGCTACACCTTC
cdr3_aa: CAWSALGGYTF

j_call: TRBJ2-1
v_call: TRBV14
clone_size: few
d_call: .
cdr3_nt: TGTGCCAGCAGCCAATACAGGTTAACGCGGCAGTTCTTC
cdr3_aa: CASSQYRLTRQFF

j_call: TRBJ2-7
v_call: TRBV9
clone_size: few
d_call: .
cdr3_nt: TGTGCCAGCAGCGCCATCCGAGCGGGTAACTCCTACGAGCAGTACTTC
cdr3_aa: CASSAIRAGNSYEQYF

j_call: TRBJ1-1
v_call: TRBV11-3
clone_size: .
d_call: TRBD1
cdr3_nt: TGTGCCAGCAGCTTACAGGGGGACACTGAAGCTTTCTTT
cdr3_aa: CASSLQGDTEAFF

j_call: TRBJ2-5
v_call: TRBV5-1
clone_size: once
d_call: TRBD2
cdr3_nt: TGCGCCAGCAGCAAGGGACTAGCGGAAGAGACCCAGTACTTC
cdr3_aa: CASSKGLAEETQYF

j_call: TRBJ2-7
v_call: TRBV29-1
clone_size: .
d_call: .
cdr3_nt: TGCAGCATTAAGGGACAAGGCCACTACGAGCAGTACTTC
cdr3_aa: CSIKGQGHYEQYF

j_call: TRBJ2-5
v_call: TRBV5-1
clone_size: .
d_call: TRBD1
cdr3_nt: TGCGCCAGCAGCTTAGGGGGCAGAAGAGAGACCCAGTACTTC
cdr3_aa: CASSLGGRRETQYF

j_call: TRBJ1-2
v_call: TRBV10-3
clone_size: once
d_call: TRBD1
cdr3_nt: TGTGCCATCAGTGGGACAGGTGATGGCTACACCTTC
cdr3_aa: CAISGTGDGYTF

j_call: TRBJ1-6
v_call: TRBV2
clone_size: few
d_call: TRBD1
cdr3_nt: TGTGCCAGCAGTCCGACAGGGCCGGATTCACCCCTCCACTTT
cdr3_aa: CASSPTGPDSPLHF

j_call: TRBJ1-2
v_call: TRBV30
clone_size: .
d_call: .
cdr3_nt: TGTGCCACAAAGGGGATGCTGAACTATGGCTACACCTTC
cdr3_aa: CATKGMLNYGYTF

j_call: TRBJ1-2
v_call: TRBV5-1
clone_size: .
d_call: TRBD1
cdr3_nt: TGCGCCAGCAGCTTGGGGACAGGCGCTAACTATGGCTACACCTTC
cdr3_aa: CASSLGTGANYGYTF

j_call: TRBJ1-2
v_call: TRBV6-1
clone_size: .
d_call: .
cdr3_nt: TGTGCCAGCAAGCAGGGTTTAGGCTACACCTTC
cdr3_aa: CASKQGLGYTF

j_call: TRBJ1-1
v_call: TRBV5-1
clone_size: .
d_call: TRBD1
cdr3_nt: TGCGCCAGCAGCTGGGACAGCTTGAACACTGAAGCTTTCTTT
cdr3_aa: CASSWDSLNTEAFF

j_call: TRBJ1-5
v_call: TRBV27
clone_size: .
d_call: TRBD1
cdr3_nt: TGTGCCAGCAGTCCGACCCCAGGGGGCGTCCAGCCCCAGCATTTT
cdr3_aa: CASSPTPGGVQPQHF

j_call: TRBJ2-3
v_call: TRBV4-2
clone_size: .
d_call: TRBD1
cdr3_nt: TGTGCCAGCAGCCGTCCCGGGACAGCCACCACAGATACGCAGTATTTT
cdr3_aa: CASSRPGTATTDTQYF

j_call: TRBJ1-2
v_call: TRBV5-6
clone_size: .
d_call: .
cdr3_nt: TGTGCCAGCAGCTTGGATAGTGTATATGGCTACACCTTC
cdr3_aa: CASSLDSVYGYTF

j_call: TRBJ1-1
v_call: TRBV10-3
clone_size: many
d_call: .
cdr3_nt: TGTGCCATCAACCCGGGGATCGGGACTGAAGCTTTCTTT
cdr3_aa: CAINPGIGTEAFF

j_call: TRBJ1-1
v_call: TRBV7-9
clone_size: .
d_call: .
cdr3_nt: TGTGCCAGCAGCCGAAGCCGAAACACTGAAGCTTTCTTT
cdr3_aa: CASSRSRNTEAFF

j_call: TRBJ2-5
v_call: TRBV6-5
clone_size: .
d_call: .
cdr3_nt: TGTGCCAGCAGTTACTCTGGGCGTCTACAAGAGACCCAGTACTTC
cdr3_aa: CASSYSGRLQETQYF

j_call: TRBJ1-1
v_call: TRBV5-1
clone_size: few
d_call: .
cdr3_nt: TGCGCCAGCAGCGCTCTGGGGCGGTTGAGCACTGAAGCTTTCTTT
cdr3_aa: CASSALGRLSTEAFF

j_call: TRBJ2-7
v_call: TRBV30
clone_size: .
d_call: .
cdr3_nt: TGTGCCTGGAGTGTACTCTTCGGGAGTGGCGCCTACGAGCAGTACTTC
cdr3_aa: CAWSVLFGSGAYEQYF

j_call: TRBJ1-4
v_call: TRBV7-9
clone_size: few
d_call: TRBD1
cdr3_nt: TGTGCCAGCAGCCTAAGGGACAGGAGTAATGAAAAACTGTTTTTT
cdr3_aa: CASSLRDRSNEKLFF

j_call: TRBJ2-7
v_call: TRBV6-5
clone_size: .
d_call: TRBD2
cdr3_nt: TGTGCCAGCAGTTACCGGGGGGACTACGAGCAGTACTTC
cdr3_aa: CASSYRGDYEQYF

j_call: TRBJ2-1
v_call: TRBV6-5
clone_size: .
d_call: .
cdr3_nt: TGTGCCAGCACAGGGATAAACAATGAGCAGTTCTTC
cdr3_aa: CASTGINNEQFF

j_call: TRBJ1-5
v_call: TRBV6-1
clone_size: .
d_call: .
cdr3_nt: TGTGCCAGCTCGACAGGCGGACAGCCCCAGCATTTT
cdr3_aa: CASSTGGQPQHF

j_call: TRBJ2-7
v_call: TRBV4-3
clone_size: .
d_call: .
cdr3_nt: TGCGCCAGCAGCCAAGAAGTTGTCGCCGGTGAGCACTACGAGCAGTACTTC
cdr3_aa: CASSQEVVAGEHYEQYF

j_call: TRBJ2-5
v_call: TRBV25-1
clone_size: .
d_call: .
cdr3_nt: TGTGCCAGCAGATTCCGGTCCGCACTACAAGAGACCCAGTACTTC
cdr3_aa: CASRFRSALQETQYF

j_call: TRBJ2-3
v_call: TRBV7-2
clone_size: .
d_call: TRBD2
cdr3_nt: TGTGCCAGCGCGGGGGGGCCTACGCAGTATTTT
cdr3_aa: CASAGGPTQYF

j_call: TRBJ2-1
v_call: TRBV19
clone_size: medium-sized
d_call: .
cdr3_nt: TGTGCCAGTAGTATAGCCCCGGGAAGAGGGTCCTACAATGAGCAGTTCTTC
cdr3_aa: CASSIAPGRGSYNEQFF

j_call: TRBJ2-7
v_call: TRBV29-1
clone_size: .
d_call: .
cdr3_nt: TGCAGCGTCGCTAAGGGGGTCAACTACGAGCAGTACTTC
cdr3_aa: CSVAKGVNYEQYF

j_call: TRBJ2-2
v_call: TRBV9
clone_size: .
d_call: TRBD2
cdr3_nt: TGTGCCAGCAGCTCACCTGGACTAGCGGGAGGGCCAGGGGAGCTGTTTTTT
cdr3_aa: CASSSPGLAGGPGELFF

j_call: TRBJ1-2
v_call: TRBV18
clone_size: .
d_call: TRBD1
cdr3_nt: TGTGCCAGCTCAAGGGGGACAGGGGATAACTATGGCTACACCTTC
cdr3_aa: CASSRGTGDNYGYTF